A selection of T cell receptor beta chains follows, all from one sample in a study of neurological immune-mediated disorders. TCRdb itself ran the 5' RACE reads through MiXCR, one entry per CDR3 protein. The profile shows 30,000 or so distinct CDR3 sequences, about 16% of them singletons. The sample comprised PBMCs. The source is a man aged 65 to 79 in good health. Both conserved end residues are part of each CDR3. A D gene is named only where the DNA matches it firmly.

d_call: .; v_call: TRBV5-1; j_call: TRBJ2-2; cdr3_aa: CASSLQGNTGELFF
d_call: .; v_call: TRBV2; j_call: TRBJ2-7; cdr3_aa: CASSEQGYEQYF
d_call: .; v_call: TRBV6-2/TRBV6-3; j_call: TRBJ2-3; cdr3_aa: CASSYGGRGSDTQYF
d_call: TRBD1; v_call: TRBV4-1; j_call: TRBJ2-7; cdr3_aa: CASSPQGAAWGEQYF
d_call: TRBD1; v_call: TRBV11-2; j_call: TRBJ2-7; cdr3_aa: CASSTRQGSTSYEQYF
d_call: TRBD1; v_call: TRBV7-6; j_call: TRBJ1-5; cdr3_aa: CASSSGQGRNQPQHF
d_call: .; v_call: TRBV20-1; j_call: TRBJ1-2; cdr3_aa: CSARDHDSRNYGYTF
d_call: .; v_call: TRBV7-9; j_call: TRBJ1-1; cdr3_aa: CASSPIQGITAFF
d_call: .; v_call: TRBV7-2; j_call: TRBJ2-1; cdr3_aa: CASSLGQGVKQFF
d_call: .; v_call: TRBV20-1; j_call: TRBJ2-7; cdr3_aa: CGKTGDEQHF
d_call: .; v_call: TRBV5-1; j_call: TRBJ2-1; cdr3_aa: CASSLAGGPNEQFF
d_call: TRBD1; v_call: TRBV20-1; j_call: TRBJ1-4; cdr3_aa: CSAADRVIATNEKLFF
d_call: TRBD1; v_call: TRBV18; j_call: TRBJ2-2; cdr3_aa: CASSPAGQGNTGELFF
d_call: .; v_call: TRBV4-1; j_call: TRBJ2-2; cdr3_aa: CASSQGGSGTGELFF
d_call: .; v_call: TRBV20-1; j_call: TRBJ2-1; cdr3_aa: CSAMGARFSRAYNEQFF
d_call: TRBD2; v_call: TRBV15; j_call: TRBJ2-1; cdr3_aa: CATSGTSGGAREQFF
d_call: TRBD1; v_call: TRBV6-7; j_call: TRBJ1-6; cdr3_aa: CASSYSKGARNSPLHF
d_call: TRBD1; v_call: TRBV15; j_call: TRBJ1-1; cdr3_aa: CATSSDRGRKAFF
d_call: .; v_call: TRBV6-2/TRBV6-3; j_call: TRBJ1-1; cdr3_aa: CASSSSNMVLMNTEAFF
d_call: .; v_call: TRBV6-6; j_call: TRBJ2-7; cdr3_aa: CASYSSEGGEQYF
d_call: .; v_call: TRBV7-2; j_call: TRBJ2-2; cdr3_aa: CASSSSRDPRTGELFF
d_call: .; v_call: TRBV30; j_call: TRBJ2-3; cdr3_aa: CAWSNRDTDTQYF
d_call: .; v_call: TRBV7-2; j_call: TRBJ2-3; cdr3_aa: CASSLDRASTDTQYF
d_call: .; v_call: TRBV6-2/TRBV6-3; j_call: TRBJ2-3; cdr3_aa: CASSYRNSYTDTQYF
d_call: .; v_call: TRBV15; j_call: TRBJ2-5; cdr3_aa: CATSRDYAAAGTQYF
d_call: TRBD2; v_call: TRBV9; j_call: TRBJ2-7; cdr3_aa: CASSVDSGGFYEQYF
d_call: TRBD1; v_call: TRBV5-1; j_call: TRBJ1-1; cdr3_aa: CAGSGGQGANTDAFF
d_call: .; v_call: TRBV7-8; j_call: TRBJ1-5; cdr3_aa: CASSRRQEPSNQPQHF
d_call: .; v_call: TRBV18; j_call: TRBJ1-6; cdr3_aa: CASSPVGSSDSPLHF
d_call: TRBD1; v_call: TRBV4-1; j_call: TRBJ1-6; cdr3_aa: CASSQGGQGWNSPLHF
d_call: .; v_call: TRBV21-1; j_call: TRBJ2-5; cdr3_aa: CASSTSGRCETQYF
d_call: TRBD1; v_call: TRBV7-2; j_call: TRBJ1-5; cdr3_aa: CASSLVTGGDQPQHF
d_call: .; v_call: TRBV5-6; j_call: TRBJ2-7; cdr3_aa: CASSLFSDSFYEQYF
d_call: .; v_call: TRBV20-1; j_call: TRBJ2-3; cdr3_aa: CSARDHRYRYTDTQYF
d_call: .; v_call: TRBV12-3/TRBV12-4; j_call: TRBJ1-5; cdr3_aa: CASSLSQYQPQHF
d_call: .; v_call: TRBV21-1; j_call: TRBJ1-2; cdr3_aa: CASSALRGLFDGYTF
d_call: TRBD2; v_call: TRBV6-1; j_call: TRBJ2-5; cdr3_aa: CASRVDSGVVETQYF
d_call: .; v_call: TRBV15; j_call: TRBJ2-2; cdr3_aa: CATYSDRTGELFF
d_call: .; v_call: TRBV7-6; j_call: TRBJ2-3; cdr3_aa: CASSSVAGMPTDTQYF
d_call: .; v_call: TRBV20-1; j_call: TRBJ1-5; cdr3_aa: CSALGDSNQPQHF
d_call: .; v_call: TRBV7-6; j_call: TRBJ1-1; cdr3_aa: CASSLALGEESPTEAFF
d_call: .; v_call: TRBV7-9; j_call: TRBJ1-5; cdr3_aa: CASSFQGDQPQHF
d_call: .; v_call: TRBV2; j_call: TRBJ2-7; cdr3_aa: CASTWTLYEQYF
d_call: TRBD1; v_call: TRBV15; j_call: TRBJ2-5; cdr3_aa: CATSRVQTHLGQALKTQYF
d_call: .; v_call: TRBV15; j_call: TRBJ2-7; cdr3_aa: CATSREVKGYEQYF
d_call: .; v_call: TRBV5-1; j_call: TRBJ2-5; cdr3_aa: CSSSLMREETQYF
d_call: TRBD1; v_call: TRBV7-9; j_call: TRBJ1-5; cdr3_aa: CASSVWTGTGNQPQHF
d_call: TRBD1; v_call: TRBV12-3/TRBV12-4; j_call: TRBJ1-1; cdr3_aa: CASSQDRRTEAFF
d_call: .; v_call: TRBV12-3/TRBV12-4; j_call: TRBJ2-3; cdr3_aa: CASSLDQGTDTQYF
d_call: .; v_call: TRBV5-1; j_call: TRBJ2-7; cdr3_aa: CASSLGGLLYEQYF
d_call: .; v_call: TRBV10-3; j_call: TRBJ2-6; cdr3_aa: CAISAGSGANVLTF
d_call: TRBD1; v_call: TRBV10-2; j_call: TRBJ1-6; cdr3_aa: CASSRRGPQDGNSPLHF
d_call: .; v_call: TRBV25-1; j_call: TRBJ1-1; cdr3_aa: CASSKRTDTNTEAFF
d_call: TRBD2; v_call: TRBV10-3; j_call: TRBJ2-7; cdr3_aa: CAISESLAGGVYEQYF
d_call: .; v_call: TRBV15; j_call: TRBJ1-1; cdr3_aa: CATTSLSGNTEAFF
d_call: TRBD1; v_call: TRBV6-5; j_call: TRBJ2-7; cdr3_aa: CASSRDRGFYEQYF
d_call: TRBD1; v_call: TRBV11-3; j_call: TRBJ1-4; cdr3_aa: CASSLGADRATNEKLFF
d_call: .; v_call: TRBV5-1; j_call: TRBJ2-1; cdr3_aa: CASSPNYRDLNNEQFF
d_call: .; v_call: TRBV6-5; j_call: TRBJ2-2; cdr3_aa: CASSYVTGELFF
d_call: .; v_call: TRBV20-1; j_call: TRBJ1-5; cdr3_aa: CSASLRVQGQPQHF